The subject of this entry is one T cell receptor beta chain. This entry comes from a study of T cell changes during pregnancy in multiple sclerosis. The repertoire was sequenced with immunoSEQ multiplex PCR; TCRdb's copy has only in-frame clones and lacks some. The data contain around 34,000 clones, about 95% of them seen just once; the ten biggest clones take up 0.3% to 0.45%. V lost 5 bases, J lost 1 base, and 4 bases stayed unmatched. The CDR3 has 15 amino acids. Germline CDR1 and CDR2: SGHRS and YFSETQ. The receptor comes from a female donor with multiple sclerosis, enrolled in a pregnancy study. J is TRBJ1-2 and V is TRBV5-1; 11 bases are shared with TRBD1. The input for sequencing was CD4+ T cells from peripheral blood mononuclear cells, taken in the second trimester of pregnancy. The CDR3 nucleotides read TGCGCCAGCAGACCCGGGACAGGGGGTAACTATGGCTACACCTTC. It yields the protein CASRPGTGGNYGYTF.